These 15 T cell receptor beta chains were sequenced from one sample in a study of cytomegalovirus exposure and HLA in healthy donors listed by TCRdb under 2017. The library came from the immunoSEQ multiplex PCR assay. For the multiplex PCR, a mixture combining 60 forward primers for TCR Vbeta segments and 13 reverse primers for TCR Jbeta segments was used. TCRdb re-hosts the immuneACCESS table, in-frame sequences only. Its copies lack some clones; in the studies checked, an unresolved V gene accounts for under half of them, and the cause for the rest is not known. The sample table shows around 91,000 clones, and about 77% are seen once. The ten largest make up approximately 4.8% of the sample. Input material: PBMCs. Every receptor here comes from a male donor in good health and CMV-seropositive.

This clone was detected once. This chain joins TRBV27 and TRBJ1-1; D is perhaps TRBD1 (5 bases). The germline gives CDR1 MNHEY, CDR2 SMNVEV (reference sequence). The CDR3 length is 14 residues. Trimming cost V 3 bases and J 1 base, with 9 bases left between them. CDR3 amino acids: CASSLGGENTEAFF. As DNA, the CDR3 is TGTGCCAGCAGTTTGGGGGGGGAGAACACTGAAGCTTTCTTT.

J is TRBJ1-1 and V is TRBV10-1; 7 bases line up with TRBD1. CDR3 length equals 14 residues. V shed 5 bases, J shed 0 bases, and the junction held 3 bases outside the gene matches. Germline CDR1 reads WNHNN; CDR2 reads SYGVQD (reference sequence). The DNA for the CDR3 is TGCGCCAGCAGTCCCGGGACAGTGAACACTGAAGCTTTCTTT. It yields the protein CASSPGTVNTEAFF.

This clone was counted a single time. This sequence joins TRBV27 and TRBJ2-3; D unresolved. Trimming took off 4 bases at V and 2 bases at J, with 13 bases between the two ends. The CDR3 totals 15 residues. The germline CDR1 and CDR2 sequences are MNHEY and SMNVEV (reference sequence). The CDR3 DNA follows: TGTGCCAGCAGTTCCCTAGAATATTACACAGATACGCAGTATTTT. It encodes CASSSLEYYTDTQYF.

By proportion, this clone is medium-sized. This chain's CDR3 is CASSSNAGVTEAFF. The CDR3 DNA reads as TGTGCCAGCAGTTCAAACGCAGGGGTCACTGAAGCTTTCTTT. The genes are TRBV28 and TRBJ1-1, with a weak D call TRBD1 (6 bases). The CDR3 extends over 14 amino acids. The V end was cut by 4 bases, the J end by 4 bases, with 13 bases between. CDR1 MDHEN and CDR2 SYDVKM come from the germline V gene.

The gene calls are TRBV27 and TRBJ1-1, with D possibly matching TRBD1 (5 bases). The length of the CDR3 is 14 residues. Germline-derived CDR1 and CDR2 are MNHEY and SMNVEV (reference sequence). The V and J ends lost 4 bases and 2 bases respectively, with 11 bases between them. CDR3 region: CASSSGRSNTEAFF. CDR3 nucleotide sequence: TGTGCCAGCAGTTCAGGGCGGAGTAACACTGAAGCTTTCTTT.

This chain uses TRBV11-2 with TRBJ2-1; TRBD1 matches at 7 bases. With 1 base clipped from V and 8 bases from J, the junction kept 8 bases outside the gene matches. The CDR3 has 15 residues. Germline lookup yields CDR1 SGHAT and CDR2 FQNNGV. CDR3 residues: CASSLGVTGEDEQFF. In nucleotides, the CDR3 is TGTGCCAGCAGCTTAGGAGTTACAGGGGAAGATGAGCAGTTCTTC. Complete variable domain (other parts from reference TRBV11-2 and TRBJ2-1): EAGVAQSPRYKIIEKRQSVAFWCNPISGHATLYWYQQILGQGPKLLIQFQNNGVVDDSQLPKDRFSAERLKGVDSTLKIQPAKLEDSAVYLCASSLGVTGEDEQFFGPGTRLTVL.

The chain recombines TRBV6-6 with TRBJ2-7; TRBD1 matches 8 bases. The length of the CDR3 is 13 residues. CDR1 and CDR2 from the germline V gene are MNHNY and SVGAGI (reference sequence). Unmatched junction bases numbered 6, after V lost 5 bases and J lost 6 bases. The CDR3 nucleotides are TGTGCCAGCAGTGGGACAGGAAAAGGCGAGCAGTACTTC. It encodes CASSGTGKGEQYF.

This chain connects TRBV4-1 to TRBJ2-3, with 11 bases aligning to TRBD2. Germline CDR1 reads MGHRA; CDR2 reads YSYEKL. Losses at the gene ends were 3 bases for V and 2 bases for J; bases not matched to a gene: 7. The CDR3 runs 17 residues. The CDR3 protein is CASSQTGTSGLTDTQYF. CDR3 sequence (DNA): TGCGCCAGCAGCCAGACAGGGACTAGCGGCCTCACAGATACGCAGTATTTT.

This rearrangement joins TRBV20-1 to TRBJ2-7, with D possibly TRBD2 on 5 matching bases. The CDR3 has 10 amino acids. Germline V lookup: CDR1 DFQATT, CDR2 SNEGSKA (reference sequence). The CDR3 protein is CSGRDVEQYF. In nucleotides, the CDR3 is TGCTCCGGCCGGGATGTCGAGCAGTACTTC.

There are a few counts of this clone. The V and J genes are TRBV5-1 and TRBJ1-1, with D perhaps matching TRBD1 (6 bases). Looked up from germline, CDR1 is SGHRS and CDR2 is YFSETQ. The ends were cut back, 0 bases at V and 1 base at J, with 10 bases in the middle. The CDR3 is 15 amino acids. The CDR3 region has the DNA TGCGCCAGCAGCTTGGGGACAGCTACGAACACTGAAGCTTTCTTT. This codes for CASSLGTATNTEAFF.

This clone was seen once. The rearrangement links TRBV5-4 to TRBJ1-5; 9 bases match TRBD1. Germline assignment: CDR1 SGHNT and CDR2 YYREEE (reference sequence). The CDR3 is 16 residues long. Trimming at V came to 2 bases and at J to 2 bases, leaving 5 bases not matched to a gene. The CDR3 spells CASSLGGQGRNQPQHF. The CDR3 DNA is TGTGCCAGCAGCTTAGGGGGACAGGGACGCAATCAGCCCCAGCATTTT.

The chain employs TRBV5-6 and TRBJ1-1; possible D gene TRBD1, 6 bases. Trimming cost V 2 bases and J 1 base, with 15 bases left between them. Germline assignment: CDR1 SGHDT and CDR2 YYEEEE. This CDR3 is built from 16 residues. CDR3 in DNA: TGTGCCAGCAGCTTCCGGGACACAAAACCGAACACTGAAGCTTTCTTT. This codes for CASSFRDTKPNTEAFF.

This clone was picked up a small number of times. The rearrangement uses TRBV29-1 and TRBJ2-7; 7 positions match TRBD1. Germline V lookup: CDR1 SQVTM, CDR2 ANQGSEA. The CDR3 covers 13 residues. Unmatched junction bases numbered 6, after V lost 4 bases and J lost 3 bases. The CDR3 nucleotides are TGCAGCGTTGCTCTAGGGGGCAGCTACGAGCAGTACTTC. It specifies CSVALGGSYEQYF.

The chain has TRBV30 and TRBJ2-5, with a weak D call TRBD2 (6 bases). CDR1 and CDR2 from the germline V gene are GTSNPN and SVGIG (reference sequence). The germline V and J ends were trimmed by 2 bases and 5 bases, with 15 bases remaining between them. The CDR3 totals 14 residues. The CDR3 nucleotides read TGTGCCTGGAGTAGGAACACAGCGGGCGAGACCCAGTACTTC. This codes for CAWSRNTAGETQYF.

The chain recombines TRBV9 with TRBJ2-1, with 12 bases identical to TRBD2. Trimming at V came to 0 bases and at J to 8 bases, leaving 9 bases not matched to a gene. The CDR3 is 17 residues long. Germline V gene lookup returns CDR1 SGDLS and CDR2 YYNGEE. The CDR3 sequence is CASSVAASGGAAHEQFF. The CDR3 DNA reads TGTGCCAGCAGCGTAGCGGCTAGCGGGGGGGCCGCCCATGAGCAGTTCTTC.